Listed below are T cell receptor beta chains from one sample, sequenced in a study of cytomegalovirus exposure and HLA in healthy donors. Generated by immunoSEQ multiplex PCR, the TCRdb table keeps only in-frame clones and is missing some. In the table there are about 85,000 clones, 67% of which are singletons. Sequencing was performed on PBMCs. These receptors were obtained from a young man in good health and CMV-seronegative. CDR3s include the opening cysteine and the closing phenylalanine or tryptophan. The order of the fields is V gene, clone size, J gene, D gene, CDR3 DNA, CDR3 protein. D genes are given only for firm matches. A row's size may be missing; if present it is once, few, many or a size class.

TRBV30,NA,TRBJ1-6,TRBD1,TGTGCCTGGAGTTGGATGACAGGGCGGAGAAATTCACCCCTCCACTTT,CAWSWMTGRRNSPLHF
TRBV7-9,NA,TRBJ2-5,NA,TGTGCCAGCAGCTTCGACGGACAACGGGCGGAGACCCAGTACTTC,CASSFDGQRAETQYF
TRBV10-3,NA,TRBJ2-5,NA,TGTGCCATCAGTCCGCTAGCGTGGGGTTCAGAGACCCAGTACTTC,CAISPLAWGSETQYF
TRBV5-4,NA,TRBJ1-2,TRBD1,TGTGCCAGCAGCTTGGTCTTTGGGCAGGGGGCAGACTATGGCTACACCTTC,CASSLVFGQGADYGYTF
TRBV10-3,NA,TRBJ2-7,NA,TGTGCCATCAGGGAAGGGGCCGGGAGCCCCTACGAGCAGTACTTC,CAIREGAGSPYEQYF
TRBV10-3,once,TRBJ1-3,TRBD1,TGTGCCATCAGTGAGGTCGGGACAGGAGGAAACACCATATATTTT,CAISEVGTGGNTIYF
TRBV7-2,NA,TRBJ2-7,NA,TGTGCCAGCAGCTTAGGGGTGACAGGTTCCGAGCAGTACTTC,CASSLGVTGSEQYF
TRBV27,NA,TRBJ1-1,NA,TGTGCCAGCAGTTCATTGGACAGTAACACTGAAGCTTTCTTT,CASSSLDSNTEAFF
TRBV30,few,TRBJ1-2,TRBD1,TGTGCCTGGAGTGCTCTAAGAGACAGGGCAAGGGGCTACACCTTC,CAWSALRDRARGYTF
TRBV6-5,NA,TRBJ2-7,NA,TGTGCCAGCAGTTACGGACAGCCTTACGAGCAGTACTTC,CASSYGQPYEQYF
TRBV10-3,NA,TRBJ2-5,TRBD1,TGTGCCATCAGTGTGGGACAGGGAGGAGAGACCCAGTACTTC,CAISVGQGGETQYF
TRBV9,NA,TRBJ1-2,NA,TGTGCCAGCAGCGTAGAGCCGAGGGATTCTGGCTATGGCTACACCTTC,CASSVEPRDSGYGYTF
TRBV29-1,NA,TRBJ2-3,NA,TGCAGCGTTAACAGTCCCACAGATACGCAGTATTTT,CSVNSPTDTQYF
TRBV9,NA,TRBJ2-5,NA,TGTGCCAGCAGCGTAGGCGGGGTTGGGCAAGAGACCCAGTACTTC,CASSVGGVGQETQYF
TRBV27,once,TRBJ2-7,TRBD1,TGTGCCAGCAGTTTATCGACGGGACAGGGCTACGAGCAGTACTTC,CASSLSTGQGYEQYF
TRBV13,NA,TRBJ2-5,TRBD2,TGTGCCAGCAGGGCGGGAGGCCCTCAAGAGACCCAGTACTTC,CASRAGGPQETQYF
TRBV5-1,NA,TRBJ2-6,TRBD2,TGCGCCAGCAGCTTGGTGGGGGGGACGGGGGCCAACGTCCTGACTTTC,CASSLVGGTGANVLTF
TRBV19,once,TRBJ1-1,NA,TGTGCCAGTAGCCAAATTTGGCAGTCTAACACTGAAGCTTTCTTT,CASSQIWQSNTEAFF
TRBV5-1,NA,TRBJ2-7,NA,TGCGCCAGCAGCCAACAGGTGGGCTACGAGCAGTACTTC,CASSQQVGYEQYF
TRBV30,few,TRBJ1-1,TRBD1,TGTGCCTGGAGTGTTGTAGGTACGACAGGGGGCTTGAACACTGAAGCTTTCTTT,CAWSVVGTTGGLNTEAFF
TRBV29-1,few,TRBJ2-1,NA,TGCAGCGTTGAGCGGGGGCTCAATGAGCAGTTCTTC,CSVERGLNEQFF
TRBV20-1,NA,TRBJ1-1,NA,TGCAGTCCAGGGGAAACTGAAGCTTTCTTT,CSPGETEAFF
TRBV30,NA,TRBJ2-1,NA,TGTGCCTGGAGAGCGGACCCCTACAATGAGCAGTTCTTC,CAWRADPYNEQFF
TRBV27,NA,TRBJ1-1,NA,TGTGCCAGCAGTTTAGGACAGCCGAACACTGAAGCTTTCTTT,CASSLGQPNTEAFF
TRBV7-8,NA,TRBJ1-2,NA,TGTGCCAGCAGCTTGATGGGGGCTGTTGGGGACTATGGCTACACCTTC,CASSLMGAVGDYGYTF
TRBV18,few,TRBJ1-2,NA,TGTGCCAGCTCACCACCCTCTTCCTATGGCTACACCTTC,CASSPPSSYGYTF
TRBV27,NA,TRBJ2-2,TRBD2,TGTGCCAGCAGTTTATGGTCTAGCGGGTACACCGGGGAGCTGTTTTTT,CASSLWSSGYTGELFF
TRBV28,NA,TRBJ2-7,TRBD1,TGTGCCAGCAGTTTGCACAGGGGGCACCCCTACGAGCAGTACTTC,CASSLHRGHPYEQYF
TRBV10-3,NA,TRBJ2-2,TRBD2,TGTGCCGATCCAGAGACTAGCGGGGGTCCGGCTTACACCGGGGAGCTGTTTTTT,CADPETSGGPAYTGELFF
TRBV11-2,NA,TRBJ2-7,NA,TGTGCCAGCAGCTGGAGGGACTACGAGCAGTACTTC,CASSWRDYEQYF
TRBV28,NA,TRBJ2-1,NA,TGTGCCAGCAGTGCCGTAGAATACAATGAGCAGTTCTTC,CASSAVEYNEQFF
TRBV9,few,TRBJ2-3,NA,TGTGCCAGCAGCGTGGGGGGGGACACTAGCACAGATACGCAGTATTTT,CASSVGGDTSTDTQYF
TRBV6-6,few,TRBJ1-1,TRBD1,TGTGCCAGCATCCTACAGGGGACTGAAGCTTTCTTT,CASILQGTEAFF
TRBV14,few,TRBJ1-4,TRBD1,TGTGCCAGCAGCCTTCGGGACAGGGATGAAAAACTGTTTTTT,CASSLRDRDEKLFF
TRBV27,few,TRBJ2-5,NA,TGTGCCAGCAGTCGCAATGCGGGAACCAGAGAGACCCAGTACTTC,CASSRNAGTRETQYF
TRBV29-1,NA,TRBJ1-4,TRBD1,TGCAGCGTCCGCCGGGACAGGGGAGAAAAACTGTTTTTT,CSVRRDRGEKLFF
TRBV6-5,NA,TRBJ2-7,TRBD2,TGTGCCAGCAGACCACTAGCGGGGGGATACGAGCAGTACTTC,CASRPLAGGYEQYF
TRBV18,NA,TRBJ2-2,NA,TGTGCCAGCTCACCGACCCAGGGATGGAACACCGGGGAGCTGTTTTTT,CASSPTQGWNTGELFF
TRBV27,NA,TRBJ2-3,NA,TGTGCCAGCAGTCCACCATACAGTACAGATACGCAGTATTTT,CASSPPYSTDTQYF
TRBV19,NA,TRBJ1-5,TRBD1,TGTGCCAGTAGTGTTGACAGGGGTATTCAGCCCCAGCATTTT,CASSVDRGIQPQHF
TRBV2,NA,TRBJ2-7,NA,TGTGCCAGCAGGGTAGACAGGAATAAATACGAGCAGTACTTC,CASRVDRNKYEQYF
TRBV13,NA,TRBJ1-2,NA,TGTGCCAGCAGCAAGAATATAGACTATGGCTACACCTTC,CASSKNIDYGYTF
TRBV6-4,NA,TRBJ2-2,NA,TGTGCCACCTCGAAAGAGGCGGGGATCTCCGGGGAGCTGTTTTTT,CATSKEAGISGELFF
TRBV27,NA,TRBJ2-2,TRBD1,TGTGCCAGCAGCCGGACAGGGACAGGAAAGAACACCGGGGAGCTGTTTTTT,CASSRTGTGKNTGELFF
TRBV7-8,NA,TRBJ1-2,NA,TGTGCCAGCAGCTTATCAGCAGGGGAGCGTGAAGGCTACACCTTC,CASSLSAGEREGYTF
TRBV7-9,NA,TRBJ2-6,NA,TGTGCCAGCAGCTTAGACAGATCTGGGGCCAACGTCCTGACTTTC,CASSLDRSGANVLTF